A single sample is the source of the 32 T cell receptor beta chains below, sequenced in a study of shared clonotypes between healthy human individuals. Terminally differentiated effector memory CD45RA+ cells were excluded from the naive CD8 cells, which were CD45RO-negative and positively selected for CCR7. Method: immunoSEQ multiplex PCR; TCRdb's copy keeps in-frame clones and lacks some. The data show around 2,000,000 clones, about 92% seen once. The sample was naive CD8+ T cells from PBMCs. Receptor source: a man younger than 30 in good health. Some clones in this sample may be carry-over from other donors' samples.

The CDR3 reads CASSFTGDSTDTQYF. The CDR3 DNA reads TGCGCCAGCAGCTTTACAGGGGATAGCACAGATACGCAGTATTTT. The chain employs TRBV4-3 and TRBJ2-3; 7 bases align to TRBD1. Germline CDR1 reads LGHNA; CDR2 reads YSLEER. The V gene end was trimmed by 5 bases and the J gene end by 0 bases; junction bases not matched to a gene: 5. The CDR3 extends over 15 amino acids.

The chain joins TRBV5-1 to TRBJ1-1; 11 nucleotides line up with TRBD1. Germline trimming cut 4 bases from V and 10 bases from J; bases unmatched to any gene: 3. The CDR3 length is 12 residues. Germline CDR1 SGHRS, CDR2 YFSETQ. CDR3 DNA sequence: TGCGCCAGCAGCCCAGGGACAGGGGGAGCTTTCTTT. Residues: CASSPGTGGAFF.

The chain recombines TRBV4-1 with TRBJ2-3; TRBD2 is a possible D gene (6 bases). Germline values: CDR1 MGHRA, CDR2 YSYEKL. The CDR3 totals 16 residues. The germline V and J ends were trimmed by 4 bases and 1 base, with 15 bases remaining between them. This CDR3 is CASSPKGWGGTDTQYF. CDR3 coding DNA: TGCGCCAGCAGCCCCAAGGGCTGGGGGGGCACAGATACGCAGTATTTT.

The rearrangement uses TRBV6-5 and TRBJ1-3; no firm D call. Germline V gene lookup returns CDR1 MNHEY and CDR2 SVGAGI. There are 16 residues in the CDR3. The germline V and J ends were trimmed by 4 bases and 0 bases, with 13 bases remaining between them. The CDR3 DNA sequence: TGTGCCAGCAGTTCCAGGACGGAGGGCTCTGGAAACACCATATATTTT. Translation: CASSSRTEGSGNTIYF.

This clone was seen a handful of times. V is TRBV4-2 and J is TRBJ2-1; 9 bases map to TRBD1. Unmatched junction bases numbered 14, after V lost 3 bases and J lost 8 bases. The V gene's germline CDR1 is LGHNA and CDR2 YNFKEQ. This CDR3 contains 17 residues. CDR3 bases: TGTGCCAGCAGCCATCTACGGGACAGGGATGAGGGCGATGAGCAGTTCTTC. This translates into CASSHLRDRDEGDEQFF.

The chain couples TRBV6-1 to TRBJ1-5, with 7 bases fitting TRBD1. This CDR3 spans 13 amino acids. Germline V lookup: CDR1 MNHNS, CDR2 SASEGT. V gave up 10 bases and J gave up 0 bases; unmatched junction bases: 3. CDR3 in amino acids: CATGQYSNQPQHF. CDR3 sequence (DNA): TGTGCCACGGGACAGTATAGCAATCAGCCCCAGCATTTT.

This clone was detected a few times. The genes are TRBV27 and TRBJ2-2, with a weak D call TRBD2 (6 bases). This CDR3 has 17 residues. V lost 3 bases, J lost 0 bases, and 14 bases lay in between. The germline V gene has CDR1 MNHEY and CDR2 SMNVEV (reference sequence). The CDR3 nucleotides read TGTGCCAGCAGTTTTAGTTGGGGGGATGCGAACACCGGGGAGCTGTTTTTT. Protein: CASSFSWGDANTGELFF.

The chain uses TRBV7-9 and TRBJ2-5, with D perhaps assigned TRBD1 or TRBD2 (6 bases each). CDR1 is SEHNR, CDR2 FQNEAQ, per germline (reference sequence). The V end lost 6 bases, the J end lost 3 bases, and 11 bases lay between the germline ends. The CDR3 is made up of 13 amino acids. In DNA form, the CDR3 reads TGTGCCAGCAGTCAAAGGGGGGAAGAGACCCAGTACTTC. Amino acid sequence: CASSQRGEETQYF. Together with reference TRBV7-9 and TRBJ2-5, the CDR3 gives the full variable domain: DTGVSQNPRHKITKRGQNVTFRCDPISEHNRLYWYRQTLGQGPEFLTYFQNEAQLEKSRLLSDRFSAERPKGSFSTLEIQRTEQGDSAMYLCASSQRGEETQYFGPGTRLLVL.

The sample holds a few counts of this clone. V is TRBV28 and J is TRBJ1-1; 9 nucleotides align to TRBD1. Unmatched junction bases numbered 1, after V lost 4 bases and J lost 1 base. CDR1 and CDR2 from the germline V gene are MDHEN and SYDVKM. The CDR3 contains 14 residues. The CDR3, as DNA: TGTGCCAGCAGTTGGACAGGGGCGAACACTGAAGCTTTCTTT. It codes for CASSWTGANTEAFF.

The rearrangement joins TRBV9 to TRBJ1-2; a possible D gene is TRBD1 (6 bases). The CDR3 loop spans 17 amino acids. V lost 0 bases, J lost 2 bases, and 17 bases lay in between. Germline loops: CDR1 SGDLS, CDR2 YYNGEE. CDR3 DNA: TGTGCCAGCAGCGTAGGGTCAGGGGTGATTAGGAACTATGGCTACACCTTC. This translates into CASSVGSGVIRNYGYTF.

The chain links TRBV5-1 to TRBJ2-5; maybe TRBD1 (5 bases). Germline lookup yields CDR1 SGHRS and CDR2 YFSETQ. V was trimmed by 4 bases and J by 1 base, leaving 11 bases between them. The CDR3 consists of 14 residues. This CDR3 is CASSMTAIQETQYF. The DNA of the CDR3 is TGCGCCAGCAGCATGACAGCTATCCAAGAGACCCAGTACTTC.

The chain uses TRBV7-6 and TRBJ2-7; TRBD1 matches at 8 bases. This CDR3 is 15 amino acids long. Trimming took 5 bases from V and 3 from J; bases not matched to a gene: 9. In germline, CDR1 is SGHVS, CDR2 FNYEAQ. CDR3 region: CASSPQGATSYEQYF. The CDR3 DNA follows: TGTGCCAGCAGCCCGCAGGGGGCCACTAGCTACGAGCAGTACTTC.

This chain connects TRBV30 to TRBJ2-7; D is perhaps TRBD2 (5 bases). Germline V CDR1 and CDR2: GTSNPN, SVGIG (reference sequence). Trimming took 0 bases from V and 5 from J, leaving 8 bases between them. This CDR3 spans 12 amino acids. The CDR3 loop reads CAWSVDGDEQYF. In nucleotides, the CDR3 is TGTGCCTGGAGTGTAGACGGGGACGAGCAGTACTTC.

This sequence joins TRBV7-6 and TRBJ2-5; no clear D. Germline V CDR1 and CDR2: SGHVS, FNYEAQ. Trimming removed 5 bases at V and 2 bases at J, with 15 bases between. The CDR3 extends over 15 amino acids. This chain's CDR3 is CASSVEGALQETQYF. The CDR3 DNA reads as TGTGCCAGCAGCGTAGAAGGCGCATTACAAGAGACCCAGTACTTC.

The chain has TRBV4-1 and TRBJ1-2; 9 nucleotides agree with TRBD1. CDR1 is MGHRA, CDR2 YSYEKL, per germline. After removal of 2 bases from V and 5 bases from J, the junction contained 9 bases not matched to a gene. CDR3 length: 16 amino acids. This CDR3 reads CASSQIGGQGKYGYTF. The CDR3 DNA reads TGCGCCAGCAGCCAAATAGGGGGACAGGGAAAATATGGCTACACCTTC.

V usage is TRBV19 and J usage is TRBJ2-1; D perhaps matches TRBD2 (5 bases). The CDR3 totals 15 residues. Trimming left V 5 bases short and J 0 bases short, with 11 bases between. Germline-derived CDR1 and CDR2 are LNHDA and SQIVND (reference sequence). The CDR3 DNA is TGTGCCAGTAGTTTTACTAGTGGCTCCTACAATGAGCAGTTCTTC. It yields the protein CASSFTSGSYNEQFF.

The chain carries TRBV18 and TRBJ2-7; 8 positions agree with TRBD1. The V gene end was trimmed by 3 bases and the J gene end by 12 bases; junction bases not matched to a gene: 13. The CDR3 is 14 residues long. Germline V gene data show CDR1 as KGHSH and CDR2 as LQKENI. The CDR3 sequence is CASSPGTGLAQRYF. In DNA form, the CDR3 reads TGTGCCAGCTCACCCGGGACAGGCTTGGCTCAAAGGTACTTC.

The genes are TRBV6-5 and TRBJ2-2; D is possibly TRBD2 (5 bases). The CDR3 extends over 13 amino acids. Trimming shortened V by 4 bases and J by 5 bases, and 8 bases separated the two germline ends. From germline, CDR1 is MNHEY and CDR2 SVGAGI. CDR3 bases: TGTGCCAGCAGTTTCGGAGGTACCGGGGAGCTGTTTTTT. It codes for CASSFGGTGELFF.

V is TRBV5-4 and J is TRBJ2-7; D gene unclear. The CDR3 extends over 12 amino acids. V lost 1 base to trimming and J lost 6 bases, with 8 bases between them. Per the germline V gene, CDR1 is SGHNT and CDR2 is YYREEE (reference sequence). CDR3 in amino acids: CASSLNGAEQYF. The DNA for the CDR3 is TGTGCCAGCAGCTTGAATGGCGCCGAGCAGTACTTC.

The CDR3 coding sequence is TGTGCCAGTAGCATCCCAGGACAGGGGAGAAACATTCAGTACTTC. Translated: CASSIPGQGRNIQYF. J is TRBJ2-4 and V is TRBV19; 9 bases agree with TRBD1. The length of the CDR3 is 15 residues. Germline CDR1 LNHDA, CDR2 SQIVND (reference sequence). The V gene end was trimmed by 6 bases and the J gene end by 6 bases; junction bases not matched to a gene: 9.

This clone appeared once. This chain uses TRBV28 with TRBJ1-1, with unresolved D. The CDR3 loop spans 13 amino acids. V was trimmed by 10 bases and J by 0 bases, leaving 12 bases between them. Germline-derived CDR1 and CDR2 are MDHEN and SYDVKM. CDR3 bases: TGTGCCACCCTCGGAACTTTGAACACTGAAGCTTTCTTT. It encodes CATLGTLNTEAFF.

This chain links TRBV27 with TRBJ1-1; 7 nucleotides align to TRBD1. Germline CDR1 MNHEY, CDR2 SMNVEV (reference sequence). With V trimmed by 5 bases and J by 0 bases, 6 bases remained unmatched. CDR3 length: 15 amino acids. CDR3 loop: CASSIQGPLNTEAFF. The DNA of the CDR3 is TGTGCCAGCAGTATACAGGGGCCCCTGAACACTGAAGCTTTCTTT.

The chain is built from TRBV11-2 and TRBJ2-2, with TRBD2 identical over 11 bases. CDR1 is SGHAT and CDR2 is FQNNGV in the germline V gene. The CDR3 sequence is 16 residues long. Trimming removed 5 bases from V and 1 base from J; junction bases left unmatched: 3. Here the CDR3 DNA reads TGTGCCAGCAGCCTACTAGCGGGGGAGAACACCGGGGAGCTGTTTTTT. As protein: CASSLLAGENTGELFF.

This chain connects TRBV5-8 to TRBJ1-2, with a possible D match to TRBD1 (5 bases). The CDR3 runs 11 residues. Looked up from germline, CDR1 is SGHTS and CDR2 is YDEGEE. With 0 bases removed from V and 12 bases from J, the gap between germline ends came to 9 bases. As DNA, the CDR3 is TGTGCCAGCAGCTTGGGCAGGGAGGACACCTTC. Amino acids: CASSLGREDTF.

The chain uses TRBV19 and TRBJ1-1; the D is unclear. The V and J ends lost 4 bases and 4 bases respectively, with 13 bases between them. This CDR3 has 14 residues. The germline V gene encodes CDR1 LNHDA and CDR2 SQIVND (reference sequence). CDR3 residues: CASSTGMGFTEAFF. DNA for the CDR3: TGTGCCAGTAGTACAGGAATGGGGTTCACTGAAGCTTTCTTT.

The chain couples TRBV19 to TRBJ1-2, with TRBD1 matching over 11 bases. Trimming took 9 bases from V and 7 from J; bases not matched to a gene: 10. The germline V gene encodes CDR1 LNHDA and CDR2 SQIVND (reference sequence). The CDR3 consists of 14 residues. This CDR3 reads CASRPGTGGFGYTF. CDR3 DNA sequence: TGTGCCAGCAGACCCGGGACAGGGGGGTTTGGCTACACCTTC.

This clone was picked up one time. The CDR3 is CASSSGTGFHEQYF. Here the CDR3 DNA reads TGCGCCAGCAGCAGCGGGACAGGGTTCCACGAGCAGTACTTC. V is TRBV5-1 and J is TRBJ2-7; TRBD1 aligns across 9 bases. Per germline, CDR1 SGHRS and CDR2 YFSETQ. V was pared by 4 bases and J by 5 bases, with 7 bases of the junction left unmatched. The CDR3 totals 14 residues.

The gene calls are TRBV27 and TRBJ2-5; no firm D call. V dropped 5 bases and J dropped 4 bases, with 20 bases sitting between them. In germline, CDR1 is MNHEY, CDR2 SMNVEV (reference sequence). The CDR3 covers 16 residues. The CDR3 sequence is CASSPTPNEGGETQYF. CDR3 coding DNA: TGTGCCAGCAGTCCCACACCAAATGAAGGTGGAGAGACCCAGTACTTC.

V usage is TRBV19 and J usage is TRBJ2-5; TRBD1 aligns across 7 bases. This CDR3 is built from 15 residues. The V segment lost 1 base and the J segment 4 bases; nucleotides outside the gene matches: 6. The V gene's germline CDR1 is LNHDA and CDR2 SQIVND (reference sequence). The CDR3 coding sequence is TGTGCCAGTAGTATAGGCCTGACAGGGATAGAGACCCAGTACTTC. As protein: CASSIGLTGIETQYF.

V usage is TRBV28 and J usage is TRBJ2-7; either TRBD1 or TRBD2 may fit D (6 bases each). Germline V gene lookup returns CDR1 MDHEN and CDR2 SYDVKM. V dropped 5 bases and J dropped 4 bases, with 12 bases sitting between them. This CDR3 comprises 13 residues. CDR3 bases: TGTGCCAGCAGTAACTGGAGGGGGTACGAGCAGTACTTC. This sequence encodes CASSNWRGYEQYF. Drawing the rest from reference TRBV28 and TRBJ2-7, the complete variable domain is DVKVTQSSRYLVKRTGEKVFLECVQDMDHENMFWYRQDPGLGLRLIYFSYDVKMKEKGDIPEGYSVSREKKERFSLILESASTNQTSMYLCASSNWRGYEQYFGPGTRLTVT.

This chain connects TRBV5-6 to TRBJ2-7, with 7 bases aligning to TRBD1. Germline CDR1 SGHDT, CDR2 YYEEEE. The CDR3 has 15 residues. Trimming took 0 bases from V and 3 from J; bases not matched to a gene: 6. This CDR3 is CASSLGGTAFYEQYF. For the CDR3, the DNA is TGTGCCAGCAGCTTGGGGGGGACAGCTTTCTACGAGCAGTACTTC.

The chain combines TRBV19 with TRBJ2-7, with 9 bases lining up with TRBD2. J was trimmed by 2 bases and V by 5 bases; bases with no gene match: 13. From germline, CDR1 is LNHDA and CDR2 SQIVND (reference sequence). This CDR3 has 17 residues. CDR3 nucleotides: TGTGCCAGTAGTCCCCTTTTCCGGGCGGGAGGGCCCTACGAGCAGTACTTC. Protein sequence: CASSPLFRAGGPYEQYF.